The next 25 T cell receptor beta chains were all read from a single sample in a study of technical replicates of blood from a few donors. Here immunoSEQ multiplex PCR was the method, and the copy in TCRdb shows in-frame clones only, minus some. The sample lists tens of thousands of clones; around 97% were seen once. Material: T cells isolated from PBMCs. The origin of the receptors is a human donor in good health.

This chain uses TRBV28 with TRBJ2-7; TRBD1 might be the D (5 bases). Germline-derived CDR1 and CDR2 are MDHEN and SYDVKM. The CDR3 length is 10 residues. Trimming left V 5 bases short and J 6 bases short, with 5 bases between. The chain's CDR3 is CASSGAEQYF. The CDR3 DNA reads TGTGCCAGCAGTGGGGCCGAGCAGTACTTC.

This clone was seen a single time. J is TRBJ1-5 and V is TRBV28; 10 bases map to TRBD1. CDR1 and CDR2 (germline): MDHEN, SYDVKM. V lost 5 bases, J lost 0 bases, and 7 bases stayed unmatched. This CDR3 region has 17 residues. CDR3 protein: CASSTTGQGYSNQPQHF. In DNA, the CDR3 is TGTGCCAGCAGTACCACGGGACAGGGGTATAGCAATCAGCCCCAGCATTTT.

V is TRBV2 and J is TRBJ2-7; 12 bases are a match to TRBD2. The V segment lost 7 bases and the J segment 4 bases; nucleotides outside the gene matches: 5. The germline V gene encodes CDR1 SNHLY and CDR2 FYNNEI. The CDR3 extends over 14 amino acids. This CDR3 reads CASNRLAGVYEQYF. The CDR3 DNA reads TGTGCCAGCAACCGACTAGCGGGGGTGTACGAGCAGTACTTC.

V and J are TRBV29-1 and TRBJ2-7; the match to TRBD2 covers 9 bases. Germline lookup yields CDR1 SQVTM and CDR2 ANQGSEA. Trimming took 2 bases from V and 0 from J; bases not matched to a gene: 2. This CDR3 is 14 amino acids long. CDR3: CSVENSGSSYEQYF. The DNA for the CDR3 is TGCAGCGTTGAAAATAGCGGGAGCTCCTACGAGCAGTACTTC.

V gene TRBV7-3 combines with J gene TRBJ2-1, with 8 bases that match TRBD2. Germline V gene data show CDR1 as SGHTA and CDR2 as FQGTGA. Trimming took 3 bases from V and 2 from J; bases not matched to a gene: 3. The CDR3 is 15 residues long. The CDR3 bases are TGTGCCAGCAGCTTTACTAGCGGCCCCTACAATGAGCAGTTCTTC. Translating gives CASSFTSGPYNEQFF.

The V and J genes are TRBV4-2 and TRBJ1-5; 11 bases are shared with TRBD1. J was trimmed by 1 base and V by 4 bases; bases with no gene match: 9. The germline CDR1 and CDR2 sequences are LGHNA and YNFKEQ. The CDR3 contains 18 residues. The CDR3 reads CASSLKGQGAVSNQPQHF. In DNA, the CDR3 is TGTGCCAGCAGCCTGAAAGGACAGGGGGCCGTCAGCAATCAGCCCCAGCATTTT.

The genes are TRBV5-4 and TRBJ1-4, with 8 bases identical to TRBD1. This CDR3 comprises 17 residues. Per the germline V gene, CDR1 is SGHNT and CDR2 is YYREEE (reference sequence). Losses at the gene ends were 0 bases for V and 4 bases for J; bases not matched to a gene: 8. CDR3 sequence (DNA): TGTGCCAGCAGCTTGGTCGGGCAGGGGGCCAATAATGAAAAACTGTTTTTT. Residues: CASSLVGQGANNEKLFF.

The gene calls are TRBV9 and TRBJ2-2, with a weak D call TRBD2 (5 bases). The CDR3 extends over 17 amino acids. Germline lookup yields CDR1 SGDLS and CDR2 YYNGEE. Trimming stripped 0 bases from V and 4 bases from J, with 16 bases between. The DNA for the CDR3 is TGTGCCAGCAGCGTAGGAATAGGCGGAGAGGGCACCGGGGAGCTGTTTTTT. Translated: CASSVGIGGEGTGELFF.

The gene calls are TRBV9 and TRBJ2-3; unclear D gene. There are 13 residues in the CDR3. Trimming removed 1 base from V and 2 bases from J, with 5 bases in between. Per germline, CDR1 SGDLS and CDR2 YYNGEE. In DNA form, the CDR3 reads TGTGCCAGCAGCGTACGTCCCACAGATACGCAGTATTTT. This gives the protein CASSVRPTDTQYF.

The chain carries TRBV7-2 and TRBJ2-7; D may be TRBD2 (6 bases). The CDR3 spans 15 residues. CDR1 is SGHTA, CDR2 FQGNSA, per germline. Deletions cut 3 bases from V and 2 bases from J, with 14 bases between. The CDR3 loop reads CASSLQSGLTYEQYF. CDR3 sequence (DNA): TGTGCCAGCAGCTTGCAAAGCGGGCTCACCTACGAGCAGTACTTC.

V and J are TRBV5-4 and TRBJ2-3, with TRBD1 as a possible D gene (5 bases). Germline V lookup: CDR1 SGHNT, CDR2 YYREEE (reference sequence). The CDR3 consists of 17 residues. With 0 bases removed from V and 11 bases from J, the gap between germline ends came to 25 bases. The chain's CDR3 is CASSLGFRETYGGEQYF. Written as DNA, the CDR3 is TGTGCCAGCAGCTTGGGCTTCAGGGAAACCTACGGTGGGGAGCAGTATTTT.

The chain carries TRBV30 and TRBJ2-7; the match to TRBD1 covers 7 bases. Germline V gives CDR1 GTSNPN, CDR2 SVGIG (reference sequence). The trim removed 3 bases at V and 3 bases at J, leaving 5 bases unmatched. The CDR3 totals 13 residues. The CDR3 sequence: CAWSDRDSYEQYF. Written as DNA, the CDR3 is TGTGCCTGGAGCGACCGGGACAGCTACGAGCAGTACTTC.

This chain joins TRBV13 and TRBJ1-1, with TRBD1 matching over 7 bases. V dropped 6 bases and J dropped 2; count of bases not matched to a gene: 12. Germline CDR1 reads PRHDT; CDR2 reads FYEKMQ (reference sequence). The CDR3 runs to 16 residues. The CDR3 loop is CASRLALGGGNTEAFF. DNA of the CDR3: TGTGCCAGCAGGCTCGCCCTAGGGGGCGGTAACACTGAAGCTTTCTTT.

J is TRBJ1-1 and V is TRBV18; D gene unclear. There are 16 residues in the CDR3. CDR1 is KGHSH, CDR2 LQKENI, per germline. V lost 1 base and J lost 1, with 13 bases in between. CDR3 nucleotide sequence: TGTGCCAGCTCACCACAGGAGGAGATTGGGAACACTGAAGCTTTCTTT. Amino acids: CASSPQEEIGNTEAFF.

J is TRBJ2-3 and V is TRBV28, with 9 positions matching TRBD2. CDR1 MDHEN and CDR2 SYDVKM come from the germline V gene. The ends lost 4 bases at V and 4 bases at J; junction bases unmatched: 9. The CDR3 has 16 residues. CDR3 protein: CASSSIAGVRADTQYF. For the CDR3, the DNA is TGTGCCAGCAGTTCGATAGCGGGAGTTCGCGCAGATACGCAGTATTTT.

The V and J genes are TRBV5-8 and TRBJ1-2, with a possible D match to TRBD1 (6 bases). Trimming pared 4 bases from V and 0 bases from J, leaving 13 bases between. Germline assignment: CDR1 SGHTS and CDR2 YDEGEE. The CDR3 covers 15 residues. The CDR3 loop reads CASSPGTRANYGYTF. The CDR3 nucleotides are TGTGCCAGCAGCCCCGGGACAAGAGCTAACTATGGCTACACCTTC.

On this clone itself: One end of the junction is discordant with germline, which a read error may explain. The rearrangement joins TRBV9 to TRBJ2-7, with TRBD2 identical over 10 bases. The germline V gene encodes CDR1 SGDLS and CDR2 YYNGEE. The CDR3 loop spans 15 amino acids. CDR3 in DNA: TGTGCCAGCAGCGTAGGGTCTAGCGGGAGCTACGAGCAGTGCTTC. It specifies CASSVGSSGSYEQCF.

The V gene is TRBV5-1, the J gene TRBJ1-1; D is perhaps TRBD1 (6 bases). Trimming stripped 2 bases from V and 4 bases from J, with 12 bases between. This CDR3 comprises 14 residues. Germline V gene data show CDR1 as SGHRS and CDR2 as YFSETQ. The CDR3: CASSLEQGFTEAFF. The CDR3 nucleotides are TGCGCCAGCAGCTTAGAACAGGGTTTCACTGAAGCTTTCTTT.

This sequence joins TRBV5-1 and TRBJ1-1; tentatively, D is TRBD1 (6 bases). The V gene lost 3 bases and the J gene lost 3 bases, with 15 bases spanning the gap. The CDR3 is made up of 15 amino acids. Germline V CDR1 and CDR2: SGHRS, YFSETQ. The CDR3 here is CASSSGASPYTEAFF. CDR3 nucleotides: TGCGCCAGCAGCTCAGGGGCGTCCCCGTACACTGAAGCTTTCTTT. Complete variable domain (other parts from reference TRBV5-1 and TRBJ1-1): KAGVTQTPRYLIKTRGQQVTLSCSPISGHRSVSWYQQTPGQGLQFLFEYFSETQRNKGNFPGRFSGRQFSNSRSEMNVSTLELGDSALYLCASSSGASPYTEAFFGQGTRLTVV.

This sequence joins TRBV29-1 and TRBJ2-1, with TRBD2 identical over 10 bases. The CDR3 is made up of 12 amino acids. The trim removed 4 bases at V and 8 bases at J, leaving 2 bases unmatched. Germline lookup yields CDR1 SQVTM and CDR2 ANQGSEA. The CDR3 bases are TGCAGCGTTGGACTAGCGGGCGATGAGCAGTTCTTC. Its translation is CSVGLAGDEQFF.

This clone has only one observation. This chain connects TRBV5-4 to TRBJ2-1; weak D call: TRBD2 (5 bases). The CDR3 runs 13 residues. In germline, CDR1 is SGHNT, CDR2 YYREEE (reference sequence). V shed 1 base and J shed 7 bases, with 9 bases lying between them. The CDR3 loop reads CASSLTRGNEQFF. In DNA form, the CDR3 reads TGTGCCAGCAGCTTGACCCGGGGAAATGAGCAGTTCTTC.

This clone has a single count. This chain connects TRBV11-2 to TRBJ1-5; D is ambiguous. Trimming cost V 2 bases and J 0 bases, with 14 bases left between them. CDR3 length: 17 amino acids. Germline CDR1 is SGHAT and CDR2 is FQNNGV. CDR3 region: CASSLSVGSYSNQPQHF. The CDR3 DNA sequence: TGTGCCAGCAGCTTAAGTGTAGGGAGTTATAGCAATCAGCCCCAGCATTTT.

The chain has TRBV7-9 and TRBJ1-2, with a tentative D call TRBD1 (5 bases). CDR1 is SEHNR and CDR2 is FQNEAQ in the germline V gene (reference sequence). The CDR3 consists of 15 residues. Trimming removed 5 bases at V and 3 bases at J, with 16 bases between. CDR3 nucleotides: TGTGCCAGCAGCACAGACAGCCCTTTGTACTATGGCTACACCTTC. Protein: CASSTDSPLYYGYTF. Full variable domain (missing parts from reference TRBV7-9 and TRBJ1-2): DTGVSQNPRHKITKRGQNVTFRCDPISEHNRLYWYRQTLGQGPEFLTYFQNEAQLEKSRLLSDRFSAERPKGSFSTLEIQRTEQGDSAMYLCASSTDSPLYYGYTFGSGTRLTVV.

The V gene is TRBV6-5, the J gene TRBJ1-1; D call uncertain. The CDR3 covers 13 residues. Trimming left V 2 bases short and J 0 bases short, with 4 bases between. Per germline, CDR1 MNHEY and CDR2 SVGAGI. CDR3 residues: CASSYRVNTEAFF. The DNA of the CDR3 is TGTGCCAGCAGTTACCGGGTGAACACTGAAGCTTTCTTT.

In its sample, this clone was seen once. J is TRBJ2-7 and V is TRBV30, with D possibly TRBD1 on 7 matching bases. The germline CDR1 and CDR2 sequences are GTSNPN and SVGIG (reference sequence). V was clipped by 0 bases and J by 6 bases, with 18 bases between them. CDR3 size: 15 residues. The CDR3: CAWSVLGQGGFEQYF. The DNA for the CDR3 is TGTGCCTGGAGTGTACTGGGGCAGGGGGGTTTCGAGCAGTACTTC.